Shown below are 12 T cell receptor beta chains from a single sample sequenced in a study of tumor and adjacent non-tumor tissue in lung cancer. This sample's RNA came from whole unsorted tissue. TCRbeta libraries were built with three rounds of nested PCR, modified from ARM-PCR. Each CDR3 protein gets one entry after TCRdb re-called the multiplex PCR reads with MiXCR. The sample lists about 80,000 distinct CDR3 sequences; 75% to 90% were seen once. Sample: lung tumor tissue. These TCRs come from a woman between 50 and 59 years old with non-small cell lung cancer.

As for this clonotype: The missing conserved phenylalanine or tryptophan at the end of this CDR3 makes a read error likely. Because the CDR3's place on the DNA is in doubt, the DNA is left out and the CDR3 is given as listed by TCRdb. J is TRBJ2-1 and V is TRBV11-2; the DNA was not compared with TRBD2, the D call given in the table. Germline CDR1 reads SGHAT; CDR2 reads FQNNGV. Counting both end residues, the CDR3 totals 15 amino acids. This chain's CDR3 is CASSFIAGGDNEQSL.

In its sample, this clonotype was seen once. This may be a read error: a much more frequent sequence differs by one nucleotide. The chain employs TRBV28 and TRBJ2-7; possibly TRBD1 for D (5 bases). Per the germline V gene, CDR1 is MDHEN and CDR2 is SYDVKM. This CDR3 spans 16 amino acids. The ends were cut back, 4 bases at V and 3 bases at J, with 19 bases in the middle. The CDR3 coding sequence is TGTGCCAGCAGTTCGTTCAGGGCAGAACTCTTCTACGAGCAGTACTTC. It yields the protein CASSSFRAELFYEQYF.

With regard to this clonotype: The junction does not match germline at one end; this may be a read error. The V and J genes are TRBV20-1 and TRBJ2-1, with 14 bases lining up with TRBD2. The length of the CDR3 is 18 residues. The germline V gene has CDR1 DFQATT and CDR2 SNEGSKA (reference sequence). CDR3 coding DNA: TGCAGTGCTAGAAAAACCAACGGACTAGCGGGAGGCTACAATGAGGAGTTCTTC. Translation gives CSARKTNGLAGGYNEEFF.

A note on this clonotype: At one of its ends the junction is not consistent with the germline gene, which may arise from a read error. The chain uses TRBV6-6 and TRBJ2-4; D is unclear. The CDR3 length is 18 residues. The germline gives CDR1 MNHNY, CDR2 SVGAGI (reference sequence). The CDR3 protein is CASSYGSADGYSKNNQYF. The CDR3 nucleotides read TGTGCCAGCAGTTACGGTTCCGCGGACGGTTATTCCAAAAACAATCAGTACTTC.

As for this clonotype: It may be a read error: a sequence one base away is much more abundant. The chain recombines TRBV20-1 with TRBJ2-7, with D possibly matching TRBD1 (5 bases). CDR1 and CDR2 (germline): DFQATT, SNEGSKA (reference sequence). CDR3 length equals 15 residues. The CDR3 loop is CSVRDSGRTSYEQYF. CDR3 nucleotides: TGCAGTGTTAGAGACTCAGGGCGAACCTCCTACGAGCAGTACTTC.

Worth noting for this clonotype: One junction end does not reproduce the germline sequence, and a read error may be involved. V usage is TRBV11-2 and J usage is TRBJ2-7; D is unclear. The germline gives CDR1 SGHAT, CDR2 FQNNGV. The CDR3 is made up of 15 amino acids. The CDR3 DNA reads as TGTCCCAGCAGCTTATCTCTGAATCCCTCCTACGAGCAGTACTTC. This translates into CPSSLSLNPSYEQYF.

Concerning this clonotype: No conserved phenylalanine or tryptophan is present at the end of the CDR3, so a read error is the likely explanation. The chain recombines TRBV11-1 with TRBJ2-7, with D perhaps TRBD1 (6 bases). The V end was cut by 5 bases, the J end by 3 bases, with 14 bases between. In germline, CDR1 is SGHAT, CDR2 FQDESV (reference sequence). The CDR3 runs 14 residues. DNA of the CDR3: TGTGCCAGCAGCCACTGGGACAACTGCTACGAGCAGTACTAC. Its translation is CASSHWDNCYEQYY.

About this clonotype: One end of the junction varies from germline; a read error may be responsible. The CDR3 is CSSSLRTGGVDMRYF. The CDR3 nucleotides are TGTTCCAGCAGCTTGAGGACAGGGGGCGTGGATATGCGGTATTTT. The J gene is TRBJ2-3, the V gene TRBV11-2; 11 bases are a match to TRBD1. Germline assignment: CDR1 SGHAT and CDR2 FQNNGV. The length of the CDR3 is 15 residues.

Points on this clonotype: The conserved final phenylalanine or tryptophan is absent from the CDR3, which likely points to a read error. The DNA is omitted, as the CDR3 cannot be located on it reliably, and the CDR3 follows TCRdb's listing. The CDR3 here is CASSLGGADTQYS. The V and J genes are TRBV11-2 and TRBJ2-3. CDR1 and CDR2 (germline): SGHAT, FQNNGV. Inclusive of both ends, the CDR3 amounts to 13 amino acids.

As for this clonotype: Lacking the conserved final phenylalanine or tryptophan, this CDR3 likely reflects a read error. This rearrangement joins TRBV24-1 to TRBJ2-2; 10 bases agree with TRBD1. The CDR3 has 16 residues. Germline V CDR1 and CDR2: KGHDR, SFDVKD. This CDR3 reads CTTSDWGQGRGGELFS. The DNA of the CDR3 is TGCACCACCAGTGATTGGGGACAGGGGCGAGGCGGGGAGCTGTTTTCT.

As regards this clonotype: At one end the junction does not follow the germline gene, possibly because of a read error. The rearrangement links TRBV20-1 to TRBJ1-5, with D perhaps given as TRBD1 or TRBD2 (6 bases each). The J call may be wrong; the DNA end is better matched by TRBJ2-3. The CDR3 is 14 residues long. CDR1 and CDR2 from the germline V gene are DFQATT and SNEGSKA (reference sequence). CDR3 in DNA: TGCAATGCTGGAATGTTGGGGGGCAATCAGCCCCAGTATTTT. This codes for CNAGMLGGNQPQYF.

Worth noting for this clonotype: The germline gene is not matched at one end of the junction; a read error may be the cause. The chain employs TRBV5-6 and TRBJ2-4; unclear D gene. CDR3 length: 14 residues. Germline assignment: CDR1 SGHDT and CDR2 YYEEEE. In DNA, the CDR3 is TGTGCCAGCAGCTTAAGACGGGCCGGAAACAATCAGTACTTC. It codes for CASSLRRAGNNQYF.